A selection of T cell receptor beta chains follows, all from one sample in a study of T cell responses to AZD1222 COVID-19 vaccine. The repertoire was sequenced with immunoSEQ multiplex PCR; TCRdb's copy has only in-frame clones and lacks some. The table has about 86,000 clones, around 90% seen once. The material sequenced was peripheral blood, taken on day 0 of AZD1222 vaccination. The receptors derive from an adult in good health. Both conserved end residues are part of each CDR3. D genes are given only for firm matches. The size of a clone is reported for some rows only, either as once, few or many, or as a class for expanded clones.

v_call: TRBV30; d_call: .; j_call: TRBJ2-3; clone_size: .; cdr3_nt: TGTGCCTGGATAAGCACAGATACGCAGTATTTT; cdr3_aa: CAWISTDTQYF
v_call: TRBV19; d_call: .; j_call: TRBJ1-1; clone_size: .; cdr3_nt: TGTGCCAGTAGTCGAGAAACAGGGAAAGCTTTCTTT; cdr3_aa: CASSRETGKAFF
v_call: TRBV10-1; d_call: .; j_call: TRBJ2-3; clone_size: .; cdr3_nt: TGCGCCAGCAGTGAGGCGGGAATCACAGATACGCAGTATTTT; cdr3_aa: CASSEAGITDTQYF
v_call: TRBV7-2; d_call: .; j_call: TRBJ1-6; clone_size: few; cdr3_nt: TGTGCCAGCAGCTTAGCACAGGGCTTTAATTCACCCCTCCACTTT; cdr3_aa: CASSLAQGFNSPLHF
v_call: TRBV11-2; d_call: .; j_call: TRBJ1-1; clone_size: .; cdr3_nt: TGTGCCAGCAGCCCACTCCGGAGGACGGTTTCTGTTGAAGCTTTCTTT; cdr3_aa: CASSPLRRTVSVEAFF
v_call: TRBV30; d_call: .; j_call: TRBJ1-3; clone_size: .; cdr3_nt: TGTGCCTGGAGTGTGGGCAGTTACTCTGGAAACACCATATATTTT; cdr3_aa: CAWSVGSYSGNTIYF
v_call: TRBV5-5; d_call: TRBD1; j_call: TRBJ1-5; clone_size: .; cdr3_nt: TGTGCCAGCAGGCCAGGACAGGGGATTGGGGCCAATCAGCCCCAGCATTTT; cdr3_aa: CASRPGQGIGANQPQHF
v_call: TRBV18; d_call: TRBD1; j_call: TRBJ1-2; clone_size: .; cdr3_nt: TGTGCCAGCTCACCGAGGGACAGGGGGCGCGGCTACACCTTC; cdr3_aa: CASSPRDRGRGYTF
v_call: TRBV3-1/TRBV3-2; d_call: TRBD1; j_call: TRBJ1-1; clone_size: .; cdr3_nt: TGTGCCAGCAGCCAGGGGGACAGAATGAACACTGAAGCTTTCTTT; cdr3_aa: CASSQGDRMNTEAFF
v_call: TRBV3-1/TRBV3-2; d_call: .; j_call: TRBJ1-2; clone_size: .; cdr3_nt: TGTGCCAGCAGCCAAGCGGGCGGTAACTATGGCTACACCTTC; cdr3_aa: CASSQAGGNYGYTF
v_call: TRBV5-8; d_call: .; j_call: TRBJ2-7; clone_size: .; cdr3_nt: TGTGCCAGCAGCAATGGGGCAGGGGGTTACCGGGAGGAGCAGTACTTC; cdr3_aa: CASSNGAGGYREEQYF
v_call: TRBV2; d_call: TRBD2; j_call: TRBJ2-2; clone_size: .; cdr3_nt: TGTGCCAGCACCAGACTAGCGGGATACACCGGGGAGCTGTTTTTT; cdr3_aa: CASTRLAGYTGELFF
v_call: TRBV6-5; d_call: .; j_call: TRBJ2-3; clone_size: .; cdr3_nt: TGTGCCACGGCTTGGCAGGGGGATACGCAGTATTTT; cdr3_aa: CATAWQGDTQYF
v_call: TRBV7-2; d_call: .; j_call: TRBJ2-7; clone_size: few; cdr3_nt: TGTGCCAGCAGCCACCCCGGGACTGGACGAGCCTACGAGCAGTACTTC; cdr3_aa: CASSHPGTGRAYEQYF
v_call: TRBV3-1/TRBV3-2; d_call: TRBD1; j_call: TRBJ1-6; clone_size: .; cdr3_nt: TGTGCCAGCAGCCAAGAACGGGTAGGACAGGGGAAGAGGACCCTCCACTTT; cdr3_aa: CASSQERVGQGKRTLHF
v_call: TRBV5-8; d_call: .; j_call: TRBJ2-3; clone_size: .; cdr3_nt: TGTGCCAGCAGCCGGGGACGGGTAGCAGGGCCAGATACGCAGTATTTT; cdr3_aa: CASSRGRVAGPDTQYF
v_call: TRBV12-2; d_call: .; j_call: TRBJ2-5; clone_size: .; cdr3_nt: TGTGCAAGTCGCTTAGCGGCGGGACTAGCGGGAGACACTTTAGACTTC; cdr3_aa: CASRLAAGLAGDTLDF
v_call: TRBV12-5; d_call: .; j_call: TRBJ2-1; clone_size: once; cdr3_nt: TGTGCTAGTGGCTCCCTAGGGGAGCATAACAATGAGCAGTTCTTC; cdr3_aa: CASGSLGEHNNEQFF
v_call: TRBV9; d_call: .; j_call: TRBJ1-3; clone_size: once; cdr3_nt: TGTGCCAGCAGTCTAGGAGGCCAGGTGGGAAACACCATATATTTT; cdr3_aa: CASSLGGQVGNTIYF
v_call: TRBV2; d_call: .; j_call: TRBJ1-5; clone_size: .; cdr3_nt: TGTGCCAGCACAGGGAGGCAGGGCCCCAATCAGCCCCAGCATTTT; cdr3_aa: CASTGRQGPNQPQHF
v_call: TRBV29-1; d_call: .; j_call: TRBJ1-2; clone_size: .; cdr3_nt: TGCAGCGTGACGACAATCAGGCGAGGCTACACCTTC; cdr3_aa: CSVTTIRRGYTF
v_call: TRBV30; d_call: TRBD1; j_call: TRBJ2-5; clone_size: .; cdr3_nt: TGTGCCTGGGAAGGGACAGTGCAAGAGACCCAGTACTTC; cdr3_aa: CAWEGTVQETQYF
v_call: TRBV19; d_call: .; j_call: TRBJ2-5; clone_size: .; cdr3_nt: TGTGCCACGAAACGGGCAGGCCGAGAGACCCAGTACTTC; cdr3_aa: CATKRAGRETQYF
v_call: TRBV30; d_call: TRBD1; j_call: TRBJ1-2; clone_size: .; cdr3_nt: TGTGCCTGGGGACCCTTGACAGGGCGATATAACTATGGCTACACCTTC; cdr3_aa: CAWGPLTGRYNYGYTF
v_call: TRBV19; d_call: TRBD1; j_call: TRBJ1-5; clone_size: once; cdr3_nt: TGTGCCAGTAGTTCAAGAAGACAGGGTGGGTCTCAGCCCCAGCATTTT; cdr3_aa: CASSSRRQGGSQPQHF
v_call: TRBV6-5; d_call: TRBD2; j_call: TRBJ2-7; clone_size: .; cdr3_nt: TGTGCCAGCAGACTGACTAGCGGGAGACACGAGCAGTACTTC; cdr3_aa: CASRLTSGRHEQYF
v_call: TRBV12-5; d_call: .; j_call: TRBJ1-1; clone_size: .; cdr3_nt: TGTGCTAGTGGGAATTCGGGATCTTCAGAAGCTTTCTTT; cdr3_aa: CASGNSGSSEAFF
v_call: TRBV7-2; d_call: .; j_call: TRBJ1-1; clone_size: .; cdr3_nt: TGTGCCAGCAGCTTAAACGGGGGGCGCACTGAAGCTTTCTTT; cdr3_aa: CASSLNGGRTEAFF